This TCR beta chain was profiled in a study of T cells in Graves' hyperthyroidism and ophthalmopathy. The CDR3 extends over 15 amino acids. V was clipped by 1 base and J by 7 bases, with 14 bases between them. Germline V gene lookup returns CDR1 SGHVS and CDR2 FQNEAQ. Amplified TCR beta CDR3 regions derived from RNA transcripts. An initial round of RT-PCR targeting the TCR CDR3 relied on the HTBI primer set. TCRdb re-called the multiplex PCR reads through MiXCR, storing one row per CDR3 protein. The table shows about 600,000 distinct CDR3 sequences, with 13% to 15% occurring only once. Ten or more counts support this clonotype.

This chain uses TRBV7-8 with TRBJ2-1, with D unclear. Sequencing was done on a sample of blood. This clonotype was sampled from a woman aged 50 to 60 with Graves' ophthalmopathy. The CDR3 sequence is CASSLELVGVNEQFF. The CDR3, as DNA: TGTGCCAGCAGCTTAGAGTTGGTTGGAGTGAATGAGCAGTTCTTC.